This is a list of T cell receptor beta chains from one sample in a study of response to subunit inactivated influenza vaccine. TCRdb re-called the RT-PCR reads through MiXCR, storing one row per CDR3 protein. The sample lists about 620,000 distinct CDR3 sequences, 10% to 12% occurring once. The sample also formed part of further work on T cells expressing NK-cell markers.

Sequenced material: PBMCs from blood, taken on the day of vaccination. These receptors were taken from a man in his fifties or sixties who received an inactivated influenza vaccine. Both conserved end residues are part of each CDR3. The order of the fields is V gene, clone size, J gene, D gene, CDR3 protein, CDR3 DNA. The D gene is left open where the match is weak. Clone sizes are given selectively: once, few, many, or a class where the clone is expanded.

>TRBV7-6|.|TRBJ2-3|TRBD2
CASSAGRGTSETDTQYF
TGTGCCAGCAGCGCCGGTAGGGGGACTAGCGAGACAGATACGCAGTATTTT
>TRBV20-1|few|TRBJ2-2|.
CSARDGSGTGELFF
TGCAGTGCTAGAGACGGGAGTGGCACCGGGGAGCTGTTTTTT
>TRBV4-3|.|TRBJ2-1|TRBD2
CASSQDVWASGGNNEQFF
TGCGCCAGCAGCCAAGATGTCTGGGCTAGCGGGGGAAACAATGAGCAGTTCTTC
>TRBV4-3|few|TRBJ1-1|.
CASSQETANTEAFF
TGCGCCAGCAGCCAAGAAACAGCGAACACTGAAGCTTTCTTT
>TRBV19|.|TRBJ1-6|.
CASKTGNQNSPLHF
TGTGCCAGTAAAACAGGGAATCAAAATTCACCCCTCCACTTT
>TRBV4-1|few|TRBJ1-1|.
CASSQDQYTEAFF
TGCGCCAGCAGCCAAGATCAGTACACTGAAGCTTTCTTT
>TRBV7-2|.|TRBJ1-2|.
CASSLTGGWGYTF
TGTGCCAGCAGCTTAACGGGGGGCTGGGGCTACACCTTC
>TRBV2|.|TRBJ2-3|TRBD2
CASSDGGAGGTDTQYF
TGTGCCAGCAGTGATGGGGGAGCGGGGGGGACAGATACGCAGTATTTT
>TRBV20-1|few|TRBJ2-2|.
CSAAAPGRAAGELFF
TGCAGTGCGGCAGCCCCAGGAAGGGCAGCCGGGGAGCTGTTTTTT
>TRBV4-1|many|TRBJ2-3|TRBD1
CASSLRTGQGNTQYF
TGCGCCAGCAGCCTGCGGACAGGGCAGGGGAATACGCAGTATTTT
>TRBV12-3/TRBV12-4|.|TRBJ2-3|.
CASSLVSGSQDTQYF
TGTGCCAGCAGTTTGGTGTCGGGGAGCCAGGATACGCAGTATTTT
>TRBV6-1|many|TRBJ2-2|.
CASIFSGTGNTGELFF
TGTGCCAGCATCTTTAGCGGGACAGGGAACACCGGGGAGCTGTTTTTT
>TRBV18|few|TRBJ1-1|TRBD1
CASAIGTATEAFF
TGTGCCAGCGCAATAGGGACAGCCACTGAAGCTTTCTTT
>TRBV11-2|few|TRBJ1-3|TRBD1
CASSLRTGIGRTGNTIYF
TGTGCCAGCAGCTTGAGGACAGGGATAGGTCGTACTGGAAACACCATATATTTT
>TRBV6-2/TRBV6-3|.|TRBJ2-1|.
CASSYSIILGEQFF
TGTGCCAGCAGTTACTCGATAATCCTCGGGGAGCAGTTCTTC
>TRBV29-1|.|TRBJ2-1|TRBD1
CSVGRQGQEQFF
TGCAGCGTTGGGAGACAGGGTCAAGAGCAGTTCTTC
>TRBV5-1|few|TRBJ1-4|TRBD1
CASSEGQGGEKLFF
TGCGCCAGCAGCGAAGGACAGGGAGGTGAAAAACTGTTTTTT
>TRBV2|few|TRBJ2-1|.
CASRPGRGTKYNEQFF
TGTGCCAGCAGACCCGGGCGGGGGACAAAATACAATGAGCAGTTCTTC
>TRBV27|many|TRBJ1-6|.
CASSLLDNSPLHF
TGTGCCAGCAGTTTACTTGACAATTCACCCCTCCACTTT
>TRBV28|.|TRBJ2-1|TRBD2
CASRLVVLRGVISYNEQFF
TGTGCCAGCAGACTCGTGGTTTTGCGGGGGGTAATCTCCTACAATGAGCAGTTCTTC
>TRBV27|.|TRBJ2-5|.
CASSQNRIPSSRQETQYF
TGTGCCAGCTCCCAAAACCGAATTCCCTCTAGCAGACAAGAGACCCAGTACTTC
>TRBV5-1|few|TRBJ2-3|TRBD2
CASSLTSGRQDTQYF
TGCGCCAGCAGCTTGACTAGCGGGAGACAAGATACGCAGTATTTT
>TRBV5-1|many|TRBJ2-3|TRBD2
CASSLELAGSTDTQYF
TGCGCCAGCAGCTTGGAACTAGCGGGTAGCACAGATACGCAGTATTTT
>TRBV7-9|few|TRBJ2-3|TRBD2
CASSRTAGPSTDTQYF
TGTGCCAGCAGCCGCACAGCGGGGCCTAGCACAGATACGCAGTATTTT
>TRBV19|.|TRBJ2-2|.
CASSNPAEAGRTGELFF
TGTGCCAGTAGTAACCCAGCGGAGGCGGGTCGAACCGGGGAGCTGTTTTTT
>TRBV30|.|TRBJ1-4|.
CAWTYSPGRWFF
TGTGCCTGGACTTACTCACCGGGACGGTGGTTTTTT
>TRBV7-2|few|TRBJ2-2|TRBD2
CASHVTRGANTGELFF
TGTGCCAGCCACGTCACCCGGGGGGCGAACACCGGGGAGCTGTTTTTT
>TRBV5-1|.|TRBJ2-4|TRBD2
CASSWEAGRNIQYF
TGCGCCAGCAGTTGGGAAGCGGGGAGAAACATTCAGTACTTC
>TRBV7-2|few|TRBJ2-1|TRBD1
CASSLNGAGTGEQFF
TGTGCCAGCAGCTTAAATGGCGCTGGGACAGGTGAGCAGTTCTTC
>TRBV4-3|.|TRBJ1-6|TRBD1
CASSPGTGNSPLHF
TGCGCCAGCAGCCCCGGGACAGGGAATTCACCCCTCCACTTT
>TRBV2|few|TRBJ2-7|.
CASSAGGSLHEQYF
TGTGCCAGCAGTGCTGGGGGATCCCTCCACGAGCAGTACTTC
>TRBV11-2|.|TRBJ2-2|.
CASSLMIGGVHGELFF
TGTGCCAGCAGCTTGATGATCGGGGGCGTTCACGGGGAGCTGTTTTTT
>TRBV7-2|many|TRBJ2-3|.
CASSFGRQSYTDTQYF
TGTGCCAGCAGCTTTGGACGCCAGAGCTACACAGATACGCAGTATTTT
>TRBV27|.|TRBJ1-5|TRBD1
CASSLSGAGGFNQPQHF
TGTGCCAGCAGTTTATCGGGAGCAGGGGGCTTCAATCAGCCCCAGCATTTT
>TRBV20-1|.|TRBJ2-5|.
CSLTGRGHMETQYF
TGCAGTTTGACAGGAAGGGGTCATATGGAGACCCAGTACTTC
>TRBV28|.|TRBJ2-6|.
CASRAGRSGANVLTF
TGTGCCAGCAGGGCAGGGAGATCTGGGGCCAACGTCCTGACTTTC
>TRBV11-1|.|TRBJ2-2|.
CASGGTTNTGELFF
TGTGCCAGCGGAGGGACAACGAACACCGGGGAGCTGTTTTTT
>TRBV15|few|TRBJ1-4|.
CATSRVNEKLFF
TGTGCCACCAGCCGGGTAAATGAAAAACTGTTTTTT
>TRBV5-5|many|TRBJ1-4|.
CASSLIVGEKLFF
TGTGCCAGCAGCTTAATTGTAGGCGAAAAACTGTTTTTT
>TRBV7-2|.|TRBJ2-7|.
CASSSPRDTSRWYEQYF
TGTGCCAGCAGCTCCCCGCGGGACACGTCGAGATGGTACGAGCAGTACTTC
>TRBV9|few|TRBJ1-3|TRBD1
CASSGRDRVVGNTIYF
TGTGCCAGCAGCGGCCGGGACAGGGTGGTCGGAAACACCATATATTTT
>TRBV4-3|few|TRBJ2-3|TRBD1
CASTKDRGHADTQYF
TGCGCCAGCACCAAGGACAGGGGGCATGCAGATACGCAGTATTTT
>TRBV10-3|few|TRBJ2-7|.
CAISEQRSYEQYF
TGTGCCATCAGTGAGCAGCGCTCCTACGAGCAGTACTTC
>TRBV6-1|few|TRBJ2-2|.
CASRLQRNTGELFF
TGTGCCAGCAGACTTCAGAGAAACACCGGGGAGCTGTTTTTT
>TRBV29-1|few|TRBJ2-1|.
CSVVGGPPPYNEQFF
TGCAGCGTTGTTGGAGGGCCCCCTCCTTACAATGAGCAGTTCTTC
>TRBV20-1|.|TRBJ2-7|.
CGAKPQAPYEQYF
TGCGGTGCTAAACCACAGGCCCCCTACGAGCAGTACTTC
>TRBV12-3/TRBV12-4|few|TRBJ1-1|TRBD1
CASSDIGGLVNTEAFF
TGTGCCAGCAGTGATATAGGGGGCTTAGTGAACACTGAAGCTTTCTTT
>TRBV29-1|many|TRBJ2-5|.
CSVEDLVVEETQYF
TGCAGCGTTGAAGATCTCGTAGTCGAAGAGACCCAGTACTTC
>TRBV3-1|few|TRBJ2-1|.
CASSQEVGGPKGHEQFF
TGTGCCAGCAGCCAAGAGGTTGGCGGGCCAAAGGGTCATGAGCAGTTCTTC
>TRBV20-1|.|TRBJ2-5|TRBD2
CSGRPGTSRQETQYF
TGCAGTGGTAGGCCCGGGACTAGCAGACAAGAGACCCAGTACTTC
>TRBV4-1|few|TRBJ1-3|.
CASSQGPAGNTIYF
TGCGCCAGCAGCCAGGGACCGGCTGGAAACACCATATATTTT
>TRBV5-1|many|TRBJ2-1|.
CASSSGTGYNEQFF
TGCGCCAGCAGCTCCGGGACGGGATACAATGAGCAGTTCTTC
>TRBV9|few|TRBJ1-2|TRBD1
CASSATNRGANYGYTF
TGTGCCAGCAGCGCAACTAACAGGGGCGCTAACTATGGCTACACCTTC
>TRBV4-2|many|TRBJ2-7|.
CASSSQPRGGYEQYF
TGTGCCAGCAGCTCTCAACCCAGGGGAGGCTACGAGCAGTACTTC
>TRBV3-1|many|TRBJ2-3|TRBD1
CASSRPTGGLSTDTQYF
TGTGCCAGCAGTCGACCGACAGGGGGCCTTAGCACAGATACGCAGTATTTT